The 18 T cell receptor beta chains given below trace back to one sample, sequenced in a study of blood T cell repertoires in COVID-19 (TCRdb year 2020). Library creation used the immunoSEQ multiplex PCR assay. TCRdb holds this immuneACCESS table with in-frame rearrangements only. Some clones are missing; in checked studies, unresolved V genes explain under half, and the rest has no known cause. The table for this sample lists 130,000 to 150,000 clones; roughly 90% of them were counted only once. The ten top clones hold about 1.2% of the sample. Sequencing was performed on PBMCs or T cells enriched from blood (not recorded which). These receptor sequences come from a woman under 40 with acute COVID-19.

The gene calls are TRBV27 and TRBJ1-4; the D is unclear. The CDR3 loop spans 15 amino acids. V was pared by 3 bases and J by 0 bases, with 8 bases between. Germline V gene data show CDR1 as MNHEY and CDR2 as SMNVEV (reference sequence). CDR3 residues: CASSLSVATNEKLFF. The CDR3 coding sequence is TGTGCCAGCAGTTTGTCGGTTGCAACTAATGAAAAACTGTTTTTT. Variable domain in full (rest from reference TRBV27 and TRBJ1-4): EAQVTQNPRYLITVTGKKLTVTCSQNMNHEYMSWYRQDPGLGLRQIYYSMNVEVTDKGDVPEGYKVSRKEKRNFPLILESPSPNQTSLYFCASSLSVATNEKLFFGSGTQLSVL.

The genes are TRBV23-1 and TRBJ2-1, with a tentative D call TRBD1 (6 bases). TRBV23-1 is marked as an open reading frame, function uncertain. V shed 4 bases and J shed 5 bases, with 9 bases lying between them. The CDR3 has 13 amino acids. The CDR3 sequence: CASSPWTDNEQFF. The CDR3 DNA is TGCGCCAGCAGTCCCTGGACAGACAATGAGCAGTTCTTC.

The CDR3 DNA sequence: TGTGCCAGCAGTTTGCAGTACGAGCAGTACTTC. Protein sequence: CASSLQYEQYF. This rearrangement joins TRBV12-3 or TRBV12-4 to TRBJ2-7; D is ambiguous. V was clipped by 3 bases and J by 4 bases, with 4 bases between them. This CDR3 spans 11 amino acids.

V is TRBV15 and J is TRBJ2-7, with 10 bases aligning to TRBD2. CDR1 and CDR2 (germline): LNHNV, YYDKDF (reference sequence). The CDR3 runs to 13 residues. Losses at the gene ends were 3 bases for V and 4 bases for J; bases not matched to a gene: 0. CDR3 nucleotides: TGTGCCACCAGCAGGACTAGCGGGTACGAGCAGTACTTC. Its protein product is CATSRTSGYEQYF. The complete variable domain, with remaining parts taken from reference TRBV15 and TRBJ2-7, reads DAMVIQNPRYQVTQFGKPVTLSCSQTLNHNVMYWYQQKSSQAPKLLFHYYDKDFNNEADTPDNFQSRRPNTSFCFLDIRSPGLGDTAMYLCATSRTSGYEQYFGPGTRLTVT.

The V call is TRBV4-1, the J call TRBJ2-1, with D possibly matching TRBD2 (5 bases). Trimming cost V 1 base and J 8 bases, with 15 bases left between them. The V gene's germline CDR1 is MGHRA and CDR2 YSYEKL. The CDR3 contains 15 residues. The CDR3 DNA reads TGCGCCAGCAGCCAAGCCGCCTACCCGGAGGATGAGCAGTTCTTC. Encoded protein: CASSQAAYPEDEQFF.

This clone was counted once. The gene calls are TRBV9 and TRBJ2-1, with a tentative D call TRBD2 (6 bases). Trimming left V 0 bases short and J 12 bases short, with 22 bases between. Germline V gives CDR1 SGDLS, CDR2 YYNGEE. This CDR3 region has 16 residues. CDR3 bases: TGTGCCAGCAGCGTAGATGCGGGATCCGGATTAGGTGGGCAGTTCTTC. Encoded protein: CASSVDAGSGLGGQFF.

This clone was observed once. This chain uses TRBV28 with TRBJ2-4, with 13 bases fitting TRBD2. Unmatched junction bases numbered 6, after V lost 5 bases and J lost 5 bases. Germline V gene lookup returns CDR1 MDHEN and CDR2 SYDVKM. The CDR3 covers 16 residues. The CDR3 loop is CASSLGTSGTQNIQYF. In DNA form, the CDR3 reads TGTGCCAGCAGTCTCGGGACTAGCGGGACGCAAAACATTCAGTACTTC.

The rearrangement links TRBV28 to TRBJ1-6; a weak D match, TRBD1 (6 bases). The V end lost 2 bases, the J end lost 11 bases, and 16 bases lay between the germline ends. CDR1 is MDHEN and CDR2 is SYDVKM in the germline V gene. The CDR3 extends over 15 amino acids. This chain's CDR3 is CASSLAHRVNPPLHF. CDR3 bases: TGTGCCAGCAGTTTAGCCCACAGGGTAAATCCACCCCTCCACTTT. Combining the CDR3 with reference TRBV28 and TRBJ1-6 gives the whole variable domain DVKVTQSSRYLVKRTGEKVFLECVQDMDHENMFWYRQDPGLGLRLIYFSYDVKMKEKGDIPEGYSVSREKKERFSLILESASTNQTSMYLCASSLAHRVNPPLHFGNGTRLTVT.

The genes are TRBV30 and TRBJ2-1; D perhaps matches TRBD1 (6 bases). The CDR3 consists of 13 residues. V lost 0 bases and J lost 9, with 12 bases in between. Germline-derived CDR1 and CDR2 are GTSNPN and SVGIG (reference sequence). The CDR3 sequence: CAWSVGGPGEQFF. CDR3 DNA sequence: TGTGCCTGGAGTGTTGGGGGCCCCGGTGAGCAGTTCTTC.

The rearrangement joins TRBV6-5 to TRBJ1-2; 9 positions match TRBD1. With 6 bases clipped from V and 8 bases from J, the junction kept 13 bases outside the gene matches. Germline V gives CDR1 MNHEY, CDR2 SVGAGI. The CDR3 length is 15 residues. CDR3 bases: TGTGCCAGCAGCCGGCTTACAGGGGGCGCCTTCGGCTACACCTTC. Protein product: CASSRLTGGAFGYTF.

The chain links TRBV5-6 to TRBJ1-2; D is unresolved. The V and J ends lost 4 bases and 1 base respectively, with 8 bases between them. CDR1 is SGHDT, CDR2 YYEEEE, per germline. This CDR3 has 13 residues. The CDR3 bases are TGTGCCAGCAGCCCACTCGATAACTATGGCTACACCTTC. As protein: CASSPLDNYGYTF.

The chain has TRBV7-2 and TRBJ1-1; D is unresolved. The V end was cut by 5 bases, the J end by 7 bases, with 20 bases between. Germline lookup yields CDR1 SGHTA and CDR2 FQGNSA. This CDR3 is 15 amino acids long. In DNA, the CDR3 is TGTGCCAGCAGCATAATGTTTGGAGGGTTCCTTGAAGCTTTCTTT. Translating it yields CASSIMFGGFLEAFF.

The gene calls are TRBV12-5 and TRBJ2-5; D unclear. CDR1 and CDR2 (germline): LGHNT, FRNRAP. CDR3 length equals 15 residues. V gave up 3 bases and J gave up 2 bases, with 13 bases separating them. The CDR3 region has the DNA TGTGCTAGTGGTTTCCAGGCACAACAACAAGAGACCCAGTACTTC. This encodes CASGFQAQQQETQYF.

CDR3 loop: CASSPPGRPNTEAFF. Here the CDR3 DNA reads TGTGCCAGCAGTCCTCCTGGGAGACCGAACACTGAAGCTTTCTTT. J is TRBJ1-1 and V is TRBV27, with D uncertain. Germline assignment: CDR1 MNHEY and CDR2 SMNVEV (reference sequence). The CDR3 contains 15 residues. Trimming stripped 5 bases from V and 1 base from J, with 14 bases between.

The genes are TRBV19 and TRBJ1-1; the match to TRBD1 covers 8 bases. Germline-derived CDR1 and CDR2 are LNHDA and SQIVND (reference sequence). J was trimmed by 5 bases and V by 5 bases; bases with no gene match: 13. CDR3 length: 16 residues. The CDR3, as DNA: TGTGCCAGTAGTCCCCGTAGTCAGGGGGCTAAAACTGAAGCTTTCTTT. Translated: CASSPRSQGAKTEAFF.

This chain links TRBV13 with TRBJ2-1, with 12 nucleotides matching TRBD2. J lost 5 bases, V lost 4 bases, and 3 bases had no gene match. This CDR3 is built from 15 residues. CDR1 and CDR2 (germline): PRHDT, FYEKMQ (reference sequence). CDR3 in amino acids: CASSSGLAGNNEQFF. For the CDR3, the DNA is TGTGCCAGCAGCTCGGGACTAGCGGGCAACAATGAGCAGTTCTTC.

The count of this clone is one. The chain is built from TRBV5-4 and TRBJ2-7; tentative D call: TRBD2 (6 bases). Trimming removed 4 bases from V and 7 bases from J, with 21 bases in between. CDR3 length equals 15 residues. Germline assignment: CDR1 SGHNT and CDR2 YYREEE (reference sequence). Here the CDR3 DNA reads TGTGCCAGCAGCGGGGCCGCGGAGGGTCTCTGGGAGCAGTACTTC. Translated: CASSGAAEGLWEQYF.

The chain combines TRBV28 with TRBJ1-2, with D unresolved. Germline CDR1 and CDR2: MDHEN and SYDVKM. The ends were cut back, 6 bases at V and 4 bases at J, with 9 bases in the middle. CDR3 length: 12 residues. Written as DNA, the CDR3 is TGTGCCAGCAGCAACAGAGCCTATGGCTACACCTTC. Its protein is CASSNRAYGYTF.